The 5 T cell receptor beta chains below all came from one sample that was sequenced in a study of T cells in Graves' hyperthyroidism and ophthalmopathy. There were TCR beta CDR3 regions amplified from RNA transcripts. When the TCR CDR3 underwent first-round RT-PCR, the HTBI primer set was used. TCRdb used MiXCR to reprocess the multiplex PCR reads, holding one entry per CDR3 protein. The data hold 490,000 or so distinct CDR3 sequences, with roughly 22% observed a single time. Sequenced: blood. These receptors were collected from a woman aged 70-85 years with Graves' ophthalmopathy.

This clonotype was counted many times. The rearrangement joins TRBV29-1 to TRBJ1-1, with D possibly TRBD1 on 5 matching bases. This CDR3 contains 14 residues. Looked up from germline, CDR1 is SQVTM and CDR2 is ANQGSEA. Trimming shortened V by 7 bases and J by 7 bases, and 22 bases separated the two germline ends. This CDR3 reads CSASGRGTGGEAFF. In DNA, the CDR3 is TGCAGCGCCTCCGGCCGTGGGACGGGGGGTGAAGCTTTCTTT.

In regard to this clonotype: The junction and the germline gene differ at one end; a read error may be behind it. The rearrangement joins TRBV19 to TRBJ2-6; no definite D call. The germline CDR1 and CDR2 sequences are LNHDA and SQIVND (reference sequence). CDR3 length: 17 amino acids. The CDR3 protein is CAGSIVRHGTGANVLTF. The CDR3 nucleotides read TGTGCCGGTAGTATAGTGAGACACGGCACTGGGGCCAACGTCCTGACTTTC. The full variable domain, with the rest looked up from reference TRBV19 and TRBJ2-6, is DGGITQSPKYLFRKEGQNVTLSCEQNLNHDAMYWYRQDPGQGLRLIYYSQIVNDFQKGDIAEGYSVSREKKESFPLTVTSAQKNPTAFYLCAGSIVRHGTGANVLTFGAGSRLTVL.

There are a few counts of this clonotype. The rearrangement uses TRBV3-1 and TRBJ2-7; D remains ambiguous. Trimming pared 3 bases from V and 0 bases from J, leaving 6 bases between. CDR3 length: 13 residues. Germline V gene lookup returns CDR1 LGHDT and CDR2 YNNKEL (reference sequence). The CDR3 spells CASSHSISYEQYF. The CDR3 coding sequence is TGTGCCAGCAGCCATTCTATCTCCTACGAGCAGTACTTC.

This clonotype came up a few times. This sequence joins TRBV29-1 and TRBJ2-1; D ambiguous. The CDR3 has 11 residues. V dropped 4 bases and J dropped 4 bases, with 5 bases sitting between them. Germline values: CDR1 SQVTM, CDR2 ANQGSEA. The CDR3 DNA reads as TGCAGCGTTGCGGAATACAATGAGCAGTTCTTC. It encodes CSVAEYNEQFF.

This clonotype was counted ten times or more. This chain uses TRBV20-1 with TRBJ1-5; 7 nucleotides agree with TRBD1. Germline CDR1 is DFQATT and CDR2 is SNEGSKA (reference sequence). V trimming: 5 bases; J trimming: 8 bases; junction bases outside the gene matches: 9. The CDR3 consists of 13 residues. The CDR3 DNA follows: TGCAGTGCTTCGGGACAGCTTGGGAAGCCCCAGCATTTT. Amino acid sequence: CSASGQLGKPQHF.